This is a list of T cell receptor beta chains from one sample in a study of shared clonotypes between healthy human individuals. The table came from immunoSEQ multiplex PCR; TCRdb's copy has only in-frame clones and leaves some out. The data hold about 2 million clones, with 85% to 95% observed a single time. Material for sequencing was naive CD4+ T cells sorted from blood. These receptors were obtained from a man aged 18 to 35 in good health. Each CDR3 is given with its conserved first and last residue. D genes are given only for firm matches. Size is omitted from some rows. Given values are once, few, many or a class for expanded clones.

clone_size	v_call	j_call	d_call	cdr3_aa	cdr3_nt
.	TRBV7-9	TRBJ1-4	TRBD1	CASSQGAETGQKLFF	TGTGCCAGCAGTCAGGGGGCGGAGACAGGGCAAAAACTGTTTTTT
.	TRBV27	TRBJ1-5	.	CASSLTWGKNQPQHF	TGTGCCAGCAGTTTAACGTGGGGGAAAAATCAGCCCCAGCATTTT
once	TRBV18	TRBJ1-5	.	CASSGGVGNQPQHF	TGTGCCAGCTCCGGCGGGGTTGGCAATCAGCCCCAGCATTTT
.	TRBV5-1	TRBJ2-6	.	CASSLEGGTLSGANVLTF	TGCGCCAGCAGCTTGGAAGGGGGGACCCTCTCTGGGGCCAACGTCCTGACTTTC
.	TRBV30	TRBJ1-4	.	CAWSVGGGNEKLFF	TGTGCCTGGAGTGTAGGCGGTGGAAATGAAAAACTGTTTTTT
.	TRBV25-1	TRBJ1-6	.	CASSESHNSPLHF	TGTGCCAGCAGTGAATCCCATAATTCACCCCTCCACTTT
.	TRBV5-1	TRBJ2-1	.	CASSLEPQGGNEQFF	TGCGCCAGCAGCTTGGAACCCCAGGGGGGGAATGAGCAGTTCTTC
.	TRBV4-1	TRBJ1-6	.	CASSQLDRSNSPLHF	TGCGCCAGCAGCCAACTTGACAGGAGCAATTCACCCCTCCACTTT
.	TRBV30	TRBJ1-2	TRBD1	CAWATDGTGASGYTF	TGTGCCTGGGCTACGGACGGGACAGGGGCGAGTGGCTACACCTTC
.	TRBV7-3	TRBJ2-3	TRBD1	CASSLDREDTQYF	TGTGCCAGCAGCCTGGACAGGGAAGATACGCAGTATTTT
.	TRBV18	TRBJ1-3	TRBD1	CASSTGVGNTIYF	TGTGCCAGCTCAACAGGGGTAGGAAACACCATATATTTT
.	TRBV21-1	TRBJ1-5	.	CASSTPGGSNQPQHF	TGTGCCAGCAGCACCCCTGGGGGGAGTAATCAGCCCCAGCATTTT
.	TRBV18	TRBJ1-5	.	CASSPTGPGSNQPQHF	TGTGCCAGCTCGCCGACGGGTCCCGGTAGCAATCAGCCCCAGCATTTT